The present T cell receptor beta chain was sequenced within a study of CD8+CD57+ T cells in acquired aplastic anemia. Study information: CD4+ and CD8+ cells, once sorted, gave DNA averaging roughly 3.4 ug. Study findings and constraints: About 29 CD8+ CDR3 sequences occurred in both the patients and the controls.

There are 13 residues in the CDR3. J lost 3 bases, V lost 3 bases, and 2 bases had no gene match. Germline values: CDR1 GTSNPN, CDR2 SVGIG (reference sequence). Profiling that covered TCR beta VDJ and CDR3 relied on genomic DNA as its template. TCRdb re-derived calls from the reads in MiXCR, one entry per CDR3 protein. This table holds fewer than 250,000 distinct CDR3 sequences, around 50% found once. The sample holds many counts of this clonotype. Its target is unknown. Sequencing was done on patients that had shown CD8+CD57+ cell expansion by flow cytometry. The rearrangement uses TRBV30 and TRBJ2-7; 10 bases agree with TRBD1. This clonotype was sampled from a human donor with aplastic anemia. Source material: sorted CD4+, CD8+, or CD8+CD57+ T cells (not recorded which) from PBMCs. The CDR3 DNA reads as TGTGCCTGGAGCCGGGACAGGGGCTACGAGCAGTACTTC. Translated, it gives CAWSRDRGYEQYF.